The 28 T cell receptor beta chains listed next were all sequenced from one sample in a study of shared clonotypes between healthy human individuals. Sequenced by immunoSEQ multiplex PCR; TCRdb stores in-frame clones only, minus some. The sample consists of roughly 1,100,000 clones, about three quarters of them appearing once. The sequenced material came from memory CD4+ T cells sorted from blood. Subset specified: CD45RA-negative fraction. The receptor source for this set is a man younger than 35 in good health.

V usage is TRBV11-2 and J usage is TRBJ1-2; maybe TRBD1 (5 bases). V shed 3 bases and J shed 6 bases, with 14 bases lying between them. Per the germline V gene, CDR1 is SGHAT and CDR2 is FQNNGV. The CDR3 covers 14 residues. The CDR3 DNA sequence: TGTGCCAGCAGCTTCTGGGGGACGGGGGATGGCTACACCTTC. Translation: CASSFWGTGDGYTF.

This chain uses TRBV6-1 with TRBJ2-2, with D possibly TRBD2 on 6 matching bases. The CDR3 is made up of 14 amino acids. The germline V gene encodes CDR1 MNHNS and CDR2 SASEGT. Trimming removed 2 bases at V and 9 bases at J, with 13 bases between. The DNA for the CDR3 is TGTGCCAGCAGTGAAAATGGGGGGAGATGGGAGCTGTTTTTT. Its protein product is CASSENGGRWELFF.

Points on this clone: Its ends do not fully match the called genes, so a read error is possible. Other DNA sequences in the same sample also yield this CDR3. This chain uses TRBV7-7 with TRBJ2-2; D call uncertain. CDR1 SSHAT and CDR2 FNYEAQ come from the germline V gene (reference sequence). The CDR3 totals 14 residues. CDR3 DNA sequence: TGTGCTAGCAGCTCCTACTCGAACACCGGGGAGCTGTTTTTT. Protein: CASSSYSNTGELFF.

The chain carries TRBV11-3 and TRBJ2-5, with 10 bases aligning to TRBD2. Germline-derived CDR1 and CDR2 are SGHNT and YENEEA. This CDR3 has 14 residues. V dropped 4 bases and J dropped 5; count of bases not matched to a gene: 4. The CDR3 nucleotides read TGTGCCAGCAGCTCGGGACTAGCGAGCGAGACCCAGTACTTC. It specifies CASSSGLASETQYF.

This chain uses TRBV5-4 with TRBJ1-6; 9 nucleotides match TRBD1. V shed 2 bases, J shed 8 bases, and the junction held 5 bases outside the gene matches. Germline assignment: CDR1 SGHNT and CDR2 YYREEE (reference sequence). CDR3 length: 15 amino acids. CDR3 in DNA: TGTGCCAGCAGCTTCCGGGACAGGGTATATTCACCCCTCCACTTT. Protein product: CASSFRDRVYSPLHF.

The count of this clone is one. The genes are TRBV2 and TRBJ1-3; 10 positions agree with TRBD1. This CDR3 comprises 15 residues. The germline V gene encodes CDR1 SNHLY and CDR2 FYNNEI. The J segment lost 2 bases and the V segment lost 4 bases, leaving 2 bases of the junction unmatched. The DNA for the CDR3 is TGTGCCAGCAGTGGACAGGGGGCGCCTGGAAACACCATATATTTT. Translated: CASSGQGAPGNTIYF.

This clone was seen a few times. The chain is built from TRBV30 and TRBJ1-5; 7 nucleotides agree with TRBD1. The germline gives CDR1 GTSNPN, CDR2 SVGIG (reference sequence). The CDR3 has 13 amino acids. The V and J ends lost 4 bases and 4 bases, in that order; junction bases with no gene match: 4. CDR3: CAWNRGGNQPQHF. The CDR3 DNA follows: TGTGCCTGGAACAGGGGCGGAAATCAGCCCCAGCATTTT.

This chain links TRBV30 with TRBJ1-2, with D maybe TRBD1 (6 bases). The CDR3 covers 14 residues. Germline CDR1 and CDR2: GTSNPN and SVGIG (reference sequence). Trimming took 2 bases from V and 3 from J, leaving 13 bases between them. The CDR3 region has the DNA TGTGCCTGGAGTTCACCAGGACAGTACTATGGCTACACCTTC. As protein: CAWSSPGQYYGYTF.

V is TRBV4-1 and J is TRBJ2-7, with 9 bases identical to TRBD2. The CDR3 consists of 15 residues. Germline V gene data show CDR1 as MGHRA and CDR2 as YSYEKL. V was clipped by 4 bases and J by 4 bases; unmatched bases: 8. CDR3 residues: CASSPHSGSRYEQYF. The CDR3 coding sequence is TGCGCCAGCAGCCCACATAGCGGGAGTAGGTACGAGCAGTACTTC.

The chain joins TRBV2 to TRBJ1-3; the match to TRBD1 covers 7 bases. CDR1 is SNHLY, CDR2 FYNNEI, per germline. Trimming cost V 6 bases and J 0 bases; bases outside gene matches: 5. This CDR3 has 15 amino acids. CDR3 sequence: CASSSTGYSGNTIYF. The CDR3 coding sequence is TGTGCCAGCAGCTCGACAGGGTACTCTGGAAACACCATATATTTT. Full variable domain (remainder filled in from reference TRBV2 and TRBJ1-3): EPEVTQTPSHQVTQMGQEVILRCVPISNHLYFYWYRQILGQKVEFLVSFYNNEISEKSEIFDDQFSVERPDGSNFTLKIRSTKLEDSAMYFCASSSTGYSGNTIYFGEGSWLTVV.

The rearrangement links TRBV7-8 to TRBJ1-3, with a possible D match to TRBD1 (5 bases). Germline loops: CDR1 SGHVS, CDR2 FQNEAQ. The CDR3 is 16 residues long. V was cut by 6 bases and J by 1 base, with 16 bases left in between. The CDR3 DNA follows: TGTGCCAGCAGTGGGGCTGAGTCCTATTCTGGAAACACCATATATTTT. Translated, it gives CASSGAESYSGNTIYF.

This clone was counted between two and nine times. The genes are TRBV14 and TRBJ1-6; 7 bases line up with TRBD1. Germline values: CDR1 SGHDN, CDR2 FVKESK. Trimming took 6 bases from V and 7 from J; bases not matched to a gene: 6. The CDR3 runs 14 residues. The CDR3 spells CASRGDRVNSPLHF. The CDR3 DNA sequence: TGTGCCAGCAGGGGCGACAGGGTGAATTCACCCCTCCACTTT.

This rearrangement joins TRBV5-1 to TRBJ1-2; no reliable D call. The CDR3 has 14 amino acids. Germline CDR1 SGHRS, CDR2 YFSETQ. V was pared by 0 bases and J by 4 bases, with 10 bases between. The CDR3 DNA reads as TGCGCCAGCAGCTTGGCGGTGGGGTCCTATGGCTACACCTTC. It encodes CASSLAVGSYGYTF.

The CDR3 is CASSLSSGGTGELFF. DNA for the CDR3: TGTGCCAGCAGTTTATCCAGCGGGGGGACCGGGGAGCTGTTTTTT. The V gene is TRBV28, the J gene TRBJ2-2; 9 nucleotides agree with TRBD2. The germline V gene encodes CDR1 MDHEN and CDR2 SYDVKM. The CDR3 has 15 residues. The V segment lost 1 base and the J segment 5 bases; nucleotides outside the gene matches: 2.

The genes are TRBV2 and TRBJ2-1; D possibly corresponds to TRBD1 (5 bases). Germline CDR1 is SNHLY and CDR2 is FYNNEI. The CDR3 runs 15 residues. Deletions cut 4 bases from V and 7 bases from J, with 17 bases between. In DNA, the CDR3 is TGTGCCAGCAGTGTAGGCCAGGGAATTGGGAATGAGCAGTTCTTC. This translates into CASSVGQGIGNEQFF. The full variable domain, completed using reference TRBV2 and TRBJ2-1, is EPEVTQTPSHQVTQMGQEVILRCVPISNHLYFYWYRQILGQKVEFLVSFYNNEISEKSEIFDDQFSVERPDGSNFTLKIRSTKLEDSAMYFCASSVGQGIGNEQFFGPGTRLTVL.

The V gene is TRBV7-9, the J gene TRBJ2-3; no clear D gene. This CDR3 is built from 12 residues. Trimming took 5 bases from V and 14 from J, leaving 17 bases between them. Germline V lookup: CDR1 SEHNR, CDR2 FQNEAQ (reference sequence). The CDR3 DNA follows: TGTGCCAGCAGCCCCGACTCCGGAGAAGGGTATTTT. It yields the protein CASSPDSGEGYF.

DNA for the CDR3: TGTGCCAGCAGCCTGACAGGGGCTGGAAACACCATATATTTT. It translates to CASSLTGAGNTIYF. The rearrangement joins TRBV11-3 to TRBJ1-3, with 8 bases aligning to TRBD1. The CDR3 totals 14 residues. J gave up 2 bases and V 5 bases, and 2 bases lay outside the gene matches. Germline CDR1 is SGHNT and CDR2 is YENEEA.

The rearrangement joins TRBV5-5 to TRBJ2-1; tentative D call: TRBD1 (6 bases). CDR1 is SGHKS and CDR2 is YYEKEE in the germline V gene (reference sequence). The V and J ends lost 0 bases and 9 bases respectively, with 10 bases between them. The CDR3 consists of 13 residues. This CDR3 reads CASSLGTGIEQFF. In DNA form, the CDR3 reads TGTGCCAGCAGCTTGGGAACAGGGATTGAGCAGTTCTTC.

The J gene is TRBJ2-6, the V gene TRBV4-3, with no clear D. CDR1 is LGHNA, CDR2 YSLEER, per germline. V was cut by 1 base and J by 0 bases, with 7 bases left in between. This CDR3 spans 16 amino acids. This chain's CDR3 is CASSQVVRSGANVLTF. CDR3 DNA sequence: TGCGCCAGCAGCCAAGTTGTCCGCTCTGGGGCCAACGTCCTGACTTTC.

This clone was seen a few times. The chain joins TRBV20-1 to TRBJ1-1; no definite D call. The V end was cut by 5 bases, the J end by 2 bases, with 6 bases between. The CDR3 extends over 11 amino acids. CDR1 and CDR2 from the germline V gene are DFQATT and SNEGSKA (reference sequence). The CDR3 DNA is TGCAGTGCTCACAGTAACACTGAAGCTTTCTTT. Protein: CSAHSNTEAFF.

The V and J genes are TRBV5-1 and TRBJ2-7; weak D call: TRBD2 (5 bases). Germline V lookup: CDR1 SGHRS, CDR2 YFSETQ. Trimming pared 4 bases from V and 0 bases from J, leaving 17 bases between. The CDR3 covers 16 residues. The CDR3 DNA follows: TGCGCCAGCAGCCTGTCTCCTGGACTGACCTCCTACGAGCAGTACTTC. This sequence encodes CASSLSPGLTSYEQYF. The full variable domain, in which reference TRBV5-1 and TRBJ2-7 provide the parts outside the CDR3, is KAGVTQTPRYLIKTRGQQVTLSCSPISGHRSVSWYQQTPGQGLQFLFEYFSETQRNKGNFPGRFSGRQFSNSRSEMNVSTLELGDSALYLCASSLSPGLTSYEQYFGPGTRLTVT.

In DNA, the CDR3 is TGCGCCAGCAGCCAAATCCATCTACTTCCTGGGGGCGATCAGCCCCAGCATTTT. It codes for CASSQIHLLPGGDQPQHF. The chain carries TRBV4-1 and TRBJ1-5, with D possibly being TRBD1 (6 bases). CDR1 is MGHRA and CDR2 is YSYEKL in the germline V gene. The CDR3 length is 18 residues. V was cut by 2 bases and J by 5 bases, with 22 bases left in between.

The chain carries TRBV9 and TRBJ2-3, with D perhaps TRBD2 (6 bases). From germline, CDR1 is SGDLS and CDR2 YYNGEE. CDR3 length: 16 amino acids. Deletions cut 3 bases from V and 0 bases from J, with 14 bases between. The CDR3 loop reads CASSASGGTSTDTQYF. CDR3 sequence (DNA): TGTGCCAGCAGCGCTTCTGGCGGGACTAGCACAGATACGCAGTATTTT.

This CDR3 is CASSLARSYEQYF. The CDR3 DNA is TGTGCCAGCAGCTTAGCCAGGTCCTACGAGCAGTACTTC. The chain uses TRBV11-2 and TRBJ2-7; D remains unclear. V lost 1 base and J 1 base, leaving 5 bases between the germline ends. The CDR3 totals 13 residues. Germline V CDR1 and CDR2: SGHAT, FQNNGV.

The chain couples TRBV29-1 to TRBJ2-7, with a tentative D call TRBD2 (5 bases). The V and J ends lost 6 bases and 0 bases respectively, with 12 bases between them. Germline CDR1 reads SQVTM; CDR2 reads ANQGSEA. This CDR3 is 13 amino acids long. The CDR3 sequence: CSVASGPSYEQYF. The DNA of the CDR3 is TGCAGCGTCGCCAGCGGACCCTCCTACGAGCAGTACTTC.

The chain employs TRBV18 and TRBJ2-1, with 9 nucleotides matching TRBD1. V shed 2 bases, J shed 3 bases, and the junction held 5 bases outside the gene matches. The CDR3 consists of 16 residues. Germline assignment: CDR1 KGHSH and CDR2 LQKENI. CDR3 in amino acids: CASSPAGQGFYNEQFF. DNA of the CDR3: TGTGCCAGCTCACCAGCGGGACAGGGTTTCTACAATGAGCAGTTCTTC. Combining the CDR3 with reference TRBV18 and TRBJ2-1 gives the whole variable domain NAGVMQNPRHLVRRRGQEARLRCSPMKGHSHVYWYRQLPEEGLKFMVYLQKENIIDESGMPKERFSAEFPKEGPSILRIQQVVRGDSAAYFCASSPAGQGFYNEQFFGPGTRLTVL.

The chain employs TRBV5-1 and TRBJ1-2, with D possibly TRBD1 on 5 matching bases. CDR1 and CDR2 from the germline V gene are SGHRS and YFSETQ. V shed 0 bases and J shed 6 bases, with 18 bases lying between them. This CDR3 region has 16 residues. The CDR3 nucleotides read TGCGCCAGCAGCTTGGGAGGGGCGGCCAAGGGTGATGGCTACACCTTC. This translates into CASSLGGAAKGDGYTF.

This clone was seen repeatedly, ten times or more. The gene calls are TRBV2 and TRBJ1-5; D uncertain. The CDR3 loop spans 13 amino acids. CDR1 and CDR2 from the germline V gene are SNHLY and FYNNEI. The V gene lost 7 bases and the J gene lost 0 bases, with 7 bases spanning the gap. The CDR3 here is CASTAYSNQPQHF. The CDR3 DNA reads TGTGCCAGCACTGCGTATAGCAATCAGCCCCAGCATTTT.